Below are 27 T cell receptor beta chains sequenced from a single sample in a study of radiotherapy plus CTLA-4 blockade in lung cancer (dated by TCRdb to 2016 to 2018). Library preparation was by the immunoSEQ multiplex PCR assay. Sourced from immuneACCESS, this table was stored by TCRdb with only in-frame sequences that have V and J called. A share of the clones is absent; for the studies checked, an unresolved V gene accounts for under half, and the remainder has no known explanation. In this sample the table shows tens of thousands of clones, approximately 70% of which occur a single time. The top ten constitute approximately 8.3% of the sample. The sequencing used peripheral blood, collected from a patient treated with radiotherapy plus ipilimumab. The receptor source for this set is a human donor with non-small cell lung cancer whose response to radiotherapy plus ipilimumab could not be evaluated.

The chain links TRBV28 to TRBJ2-1, with 8 bases fitting TRBD2. CDR1 and CDR2 (germline): MDHEN, SYDVKM. This CDR3 comprises 14 residues. V was pared by 5 bases and J by 0 bases, with 0 bases of the junction left unmatched. In DNA, the CDR3 is TGTGCCAGCAGTAGCGGGAGCTCCTACAATGAGCAGTTCTTC. Its protein product is CASSSGSSYNEQFF. Together with reference TRBV28 and TRBJ2-1, the CDR3 gives the full variable domain: DVKVTQSSRYLVKRTGEKVFLECVQDMDHENMFWYRQDPGLGLRLIYFSYDVKMKEKGDIPEGYSVSREKKERFSLILESASTNQTSMYLCASSSGSSYNEQFFGPGTRLTVL.

CDR3 DNA sequence: TGTGCCAGCAGCGCGGGACAGGGTGACGAAAAACTGTTTTTT. Its protein product is CASSAGQGDEKLFF. V gene TRBV9 combines with J gene TRBJ1-4; 9 bases fit TRBD1. V trimming: 3 bases; J trimming: 8 bases; junction bases outside the gene matches: 5. The CDR3 sequence is 14 residues long. In germline, CDR1 is SGDLS, CDR2 YYNGEE.

This chain connects TRBV28 to TRBJ1-2; D unresolved. The CDR3 contains 14 residues. The germline CDR1 and CDR2 sequences are MDHEN and SYDVKM. Between the trimmed V and J ends, which lost 3 bases and 4 bases, there was a span of 12 bases. CDR3 sequence (DNA): TGTGCCAGCAGTTTTCTTGCAGATTTCTATGGCTACACCTTC. Translated, it gives CASSFLADFYGYTF.

The rearrangement joins TRBV5-1 to TRBJ2-7, with D tentatively TRBD2 (6 bases). The germline gives CDR1 SGHRS, CDR2 YFSETQ. Between the trimmed V and J ends, which lost 4 bases and 2 bases, there was a span of 13 bases. This CDR3 is 14 amino acids long. The chain's CDR3 is CASSRETSTYEQYF. CDR3 in DNA: TGCGCCAGCAGCCGGGAGACAAGCACCTACGAGCAGTACTTC.

This chain joins TRBV10-1 and TRBJ2-1; 9 bases fit TRBD1. CDR1 is WNHNN and CDR2 is SYGVQD in the germline V gene (reference sequence). J gave up 4 bases and V 3 bases, and 10 bases lay outside the gene matches. The CDR3 length is 17 residues. The CDR3 is CASSDFRTGEFYNEQFF. The CDR3 DNA reads TGCGCCAGCAGTGATTTTAGGACAGGGGAATTTTACAATGAGCAGTTCTTC.

V usage is TRBV30 and J usage is TRBJ2-7, with D tentatively TRBD1 (5 bases). CDR1 and CDR2 (germline): GTSNPN, SVGIG (reference sequence). The CDR3 runs 12 residues. Trimming took 5 bases from V and 5 from J, leaving 13 bases between them. Here the CDR3 DNA reads TGTGCCTGGGGCCCAGGGTATCACGAGCAGTACTTC. It translates to CAWGPGYHEQYF. The complete variable domain, with remaining parts taken from reference TRBV30 and TRBJ2-7, reads SQTIHQWPATLVQPVGSPLSLECTVEGTSNPNLYWYRQAAGRGLQLLFYSVGIGQISSEVPQNLSASRPQDRQFILSSKKLLLSDSGFYLCAWGPGYHEQYFGPGTRLTVT.

The table lists this clone with a count of one. The CDR3 DNA reads TGTGCCAGCCGTTCACGGACTAGCGGGATAAATGAGCAGTTCTTC. This translates into CASRSRTSGINEQFF. J is TRBJ2-1 and V is TRBV2, with TRBD2 matching 12 bases. CDR3 length: 15 residues. Germline assignment: CDR1 SNHLY and CDR2 FYNNEI. Unmatched junction bases numbered 9, after V lost 8 bases and J lost 7 bases.

This clone showed up just a few times. Here the CDR3 reads CASSFDGTGNYGYTF. In DNA, the CDR3 is TGTGCCAGCAGTTTTGACGGGACAGGCAACTATGGCTACACCTTC. The chain employs TRBV27 and TRBJ1-2; 8 nucleotides align to TRBD1. CDR1 MNHEY and CDR2 SMNVEV come from the germline V gene (reference sequence). With 3 bases clipped from V and 2 bases from J, the junction kept 5 bases outside the gene matches. The CDR3 has 15 residues.

The chain carries TRBV6-1 and TRBJ2-1; possible D gene TRBD1, 5 bases. Looked up from germline, CDR1 is MNHNS and CDR2 is SASEGT. Trimming shortened V by 5 bases and J by 7 bases, and 12 bases separated the two germline ends. The length of the CDR3 is 13 residues. The CDR3 nucleotides read TGTGCCAGCAGTACGGCCAGGGATAATGAGCAGTTCTTC. This encodes CASSTARDNEQFF.

V usage is TRBV6-5 and J usage is TRBJ2-7; D uncertain. Trimming took 6 bases from V and 6 from J, leaving 9 bases between them. The germline V gene has CDR1 MNHEY and CDR2 SVGAGI. The CDR3 has 11 amino acids. CDR3 DNA: TGTGCCAGCAGCTACCACTCCGAGCAGTACTTC. It yields the protein CASSYHSEQYF.

This chain uses TRBV9 with TRBJ1-1; D is uncertain. Trimming removed 3 bases at V and 2 bases at J, with 5 bases between. Germline V gives CDR1 SGDLS, CDR2 YYNGEE. The CDR3 extends over 12 amino acids. CDR3 sequence reads: CASSGQNTEAFF. The CDR3 region has the DNA TGTGCCAGCAGCGGACAAAACACTGAAGCTTTCTTT. Variable domain in full (rest from reference TRBV9 and TRBJ1-1): DSGVTQTPKHLITATGQRVTLRCSPRSGDLSVYWYQQSLDQGLQFLIQYYNGEERAKGNILERFSAQQFPDLHSELNLSSLELGDSALYFCASSGQNTEAFFGQGTRLTVV.

The chain couples TRBV10-1 to TRBJ2-7; TRBD2 aligns across 8 bases. Germline V CDR1 and CDR2: WNHNN, SYGVQD (reference sequence). The CDR3 sequence is 16 residues long. Germline trimming cut 6 bases from V and 3 bases from J; bases unmatched to any gene: 13. CDR3 coding DNA: TGCGCCAGCAGCCCTACGGGACTAGATAAGTACTACGAGCAGTACTTC. This codes for CASSPTGLDKYYEQYF.

The rearrangement links TRBV7-9 to TRBJ2-2, with TRBD1 identical over 12 bases. Germline loops: CDR1 SEHNR, CDR2 FQNEAQ (reference sequence). V shed 4 bases, J shed 7 bases, and the junction held 10 bases outside the gene matches. The CDR3 totals 17 residues. CDR3 protein: CASSWAGQGASLGELFF. The CDR3 DNA sequence: TGTGCCAGCAGCTGGGCGGGACAGGGGGCAAGCCTCGGGGAGCTGTTTTTT. Based on the CDR3 plus reference TRBV7-9 and TRBJ2-2, the full variable domain is DTGVSQNPRHKITKRGQNVTFRCDPISEHNRLYWYRQTLGQGPEFLTYFQNEAQLEKSRLLSDRFSAERPKGSFSTLEIQRTEQGDSAMYLCASSWAGQGASLGELFFGEGSRLTVL.

The chain is built from TRBV27 and TRBJ2-1; 9 nucleotides line up with TRBD2. The CDR3 length is 13 residues. CDR1 is MNHEY, CDR2 SMNVEV, per germline (reference sequence). J was trimmed by 5 bases and V by 10 bases; bases with no gene match: 6. CDR3 sequence: CATRLAAHNEQFF. CDR3 in DNA: TGTGCCACACGACTAGCGGCTCACAATGAGCAGTTCTTC.

The gene calls are TRBV2 and TRBJ1-2; D remains unclear. This CDR3 is 13 amino acids long. Germline V CDR1 and CDR2: SNHLY, FYNNEI. V was clipped by 6 bases and J by 3 bases, with 11 bases between them. In DNA form, the CDR3 reads TGTGCCAGCAGCCAGGAGGGTTACTATGGCTACACCTTC. Its protein is CASSQEGYYGYTF.

The chain is built from TRBV15 and TRBJ2-3; D is possibly TRBD2 (5 bases). Germline V lookup: CDR1 LNHNV, CDR2 YYDKDF (reference sequence). V was clipped by 4 bases and J by 1 base, with 9 bases between them. CDR3 length: 14 amino acids. The CDR3 sequence: CATSTTTRTDTQYF. CDR3 in DNA: TGTGCCACCAGCACGACTACCCGCACAGATACGCAGTATTTT.

This clone has just one count. The chain joins TRBV11-2 to TRBJ1-1; maybe TRBD1 (6 bases). CDR1 SGHAT and CDR2 FQNNGV come from the germline V gene. Trimming removed 1 base at V and 2 bases at J, with 8 bases between. The CDR3 totals 14 residues. CDR3 sequence reads: CASSLGGGNTEAFF. The CDR3 bases are TGTGCCAGCAGCTTAGGAGGGGGTAACACTGAAGCTTTCTTT.

This clone turned up a few times. V and J are TRBV9 and TRBJ2-3; TRBD2 is a possible D gene (5 bases). V lost 6 bases and J 2 bases, leaving 19 bases between the germline ends. From germline, CDR1 is SGDLS and CDR2 YYNGEE. This CDR3 region has 16 residues. The CDR3 DNA reads TGTGCCAGCACCCACCGGGGATCCGGTACCACAGATACGCAGTATTTT. Protein product: CASTHRGSGTTDTQYF. The entire variable domain, with the rest obtained from reference TRBV9 and TRBJ2-3, is as follows: DSGVTQTPKHLITATGQRVTLRCSPRSGDLSVYWYQQSLDQGLQFLIQYYNGEERAKGNILERFSAQQFPDLHSELNLSSLELGDSALYFCASTHRGSGTTDTQYFGPGTRLTVL.

This chain connects TRBV28 to TRBJ2-7, with a tentative D call TRBD1 (6 bases). Trimming took off 5 bases at V and 1 base at J, with 21 bases between the two ends. The CDR3 runs 17 residues. CDR1 and CDR2 (germline): MDHEN, SYDVKM. DNA of the CDR3: TGTGCCAGCAGTACTATACAATTATTCAGGGGATCCTACGAGCAGTACTTC. Amino acids: CASSTIQLFRGSYEQYF.

The chain has TRBV19 and TRBJ2-1, with TRBD2 matching 7 bases. The V and J ends lost 10 bases and 4 bases, in that order; junction bases with no gene match: 7. In germline, CDR1 is LNHDA, CDR2 SQIVND (reference sequence). This CDR3 contains 13 residues. CDR3 sequence reads: CAIGLDLYNEQFF. The CDR3 DNA reads TGTGCCATCGGACTAGATTTATACAATGAGCAGTTCTTC. The full variable domain, in which reference TRBV19 and TRBJ2-1 provide the parts outside the CDR3, is DGGITQSPKYLFRKEGQNVTLSCEQNLNHDAMYWYRQDPGQGLRLIYYSQIVNDFQKGDIAEGYSVSREKKESFPLTVTSAQKNPTAFYLCAIGLDLYNEQFFGPGTRLTVL.

The chain uses TRBV20-1 and TRBJ1-1; D gene unclear. Germline V lookup: CDR1 DFQATT, CDR2 SNEGSKA (reference sequence). CDR3 length: 9 residues. The CDR3 bases are TGCAGCATGAACACTGAAGCTTTCTTT. It translates to CSMNTEAFF.

The chain links TRBV5-4 to TRBJ2-2; the D is unclear. Trimming took off 4 bases at V and 4 bases at J, with 11 bases between the two ends. Germline CDR1 is SGHNT and CDR2 is YYREEE (reference sequence). CDR3 size: 14 residues. This CDR3 reads CASSAARGTGELFF. DNA for the CDR3: TGTGCCAGCAGCGCGGCCCGTGGCACCGGGGAGCTGTTTTTT.

The V call is TRBV5-1, the J call TRBJ2-5; no firm D call. Germline lookup yields CDR1 SGHRS and CDR2 YFSETQ. There are 12 residues in the CDR3. V lost 5 bases and J 4 bases, leaving 9 bases between the germline ends. CDR3 in amino acids: CASSHTRETQYF. CDR3 coding DNA: TGCGCCAGCAGTCACACAAGAGAGACCCAGTACTTC.

The chain combines TRBV27 with TRBJ1-5; 7 bases fit TRBD1. CDR1 is MNHEY and CDR2 is SMNVEV in the germline V gene (reference sequence). J lost 3 bases, V lost 6 bases, and 8 bases had no gene match. The CDR3 is made up of 15 amino acids. CDR3 amino acids: CASSPPGQINQPQHF. In DNA form, the CDR3 reads TGTGCCAGCAGCCCACCGGGACAGATCAATCAGCCCCAGCATTTT.

This sequence joins TRBV7-9 and TRBJ2-3; perhaps TRBD2 as D (5 bases). The CDR3 is 15 residues long. The germline V gene encodes CDR1 SEHNR and CDR2 FQNEAQ (reference sequence). Deletions cut 8 bases from V and 0 bases from J, with 15 bases between. Written as DNA, the CDR3 is TGTGCCAGCTCTCGAGGGCAGTCTAGCACAGATACGCAGTATTTT. Its translation is CASSRGQSSTDTQYF.

The chain is built from TRBV10-3 and TRBJ2-2; D perhaps matches TRBD1 (6 bases). The CDR3 has 15 amino acids. V was cut by 4 bases and J by 0 bases, with 9 bases left in between. Germline V CDR1 and CDR2: ENHRY, SYGVKD. In DNA, the CDR3 is TGTGCCATCAGTGTCGGGACATCGAACACCGGGGAGCTGTTTTTT. Translating gives CAISVGTSNTGELFF.

The V gene is TRBV4-1, the J gene TRBJ2-2, with 14 bases matching TRBD2. Germline lookup yields CDR1 MGHRA and CDR2 YSYEKL. V lost 4 bases to trimming and J lost 1 base; unmatched junction nucleotides: 8. The CDR3 runs 19 residues. CDR3 sequence reads: CASSPTTSGRARNTGELFF. In nucleotides, the CDR3 is TGCGCCAGCAGCCCCACGACTAGCGGGAGGGCGAGGAACACCGGGGAGCTGTTTTTT.